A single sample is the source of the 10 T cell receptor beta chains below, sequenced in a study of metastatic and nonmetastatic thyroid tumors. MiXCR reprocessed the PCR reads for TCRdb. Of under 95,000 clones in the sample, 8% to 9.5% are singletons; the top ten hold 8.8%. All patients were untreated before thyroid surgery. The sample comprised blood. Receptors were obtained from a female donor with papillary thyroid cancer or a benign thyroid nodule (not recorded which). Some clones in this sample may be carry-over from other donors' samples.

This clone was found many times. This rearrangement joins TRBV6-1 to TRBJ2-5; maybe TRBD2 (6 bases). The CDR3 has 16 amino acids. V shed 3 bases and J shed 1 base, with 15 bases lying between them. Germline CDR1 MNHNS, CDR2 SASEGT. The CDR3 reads CASSDSAGSGQETQYF. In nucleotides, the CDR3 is TGTGCCAGCAGTGACTCGGCGGGATCGGGCCAAGAGACCCAGTACTTC.

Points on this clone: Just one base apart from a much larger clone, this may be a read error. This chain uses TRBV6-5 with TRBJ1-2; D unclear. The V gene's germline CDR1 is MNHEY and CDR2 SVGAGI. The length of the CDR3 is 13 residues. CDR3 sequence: CASSYRATYVYTF. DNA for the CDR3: TGTGCCAGCAGTTACAGGGCGACCTATGTCTACACCTTC.

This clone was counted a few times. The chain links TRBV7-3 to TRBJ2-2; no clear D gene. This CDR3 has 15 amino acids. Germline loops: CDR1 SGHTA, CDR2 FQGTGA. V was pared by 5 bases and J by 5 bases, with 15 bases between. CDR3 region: CASSLGRPGTGELFF. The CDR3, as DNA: TGTGCCAGCAGCCTCGGCCGACCGGGTACCGGGGAGCTGTTTTTT.

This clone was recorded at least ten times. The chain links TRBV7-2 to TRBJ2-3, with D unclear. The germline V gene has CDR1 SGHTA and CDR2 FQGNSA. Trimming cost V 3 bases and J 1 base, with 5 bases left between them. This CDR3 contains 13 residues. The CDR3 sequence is CASSFSGTDTQYF. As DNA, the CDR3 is TGTGCCAGCAGCTTCTCAGGCACAGATACGCAGTATTTT.

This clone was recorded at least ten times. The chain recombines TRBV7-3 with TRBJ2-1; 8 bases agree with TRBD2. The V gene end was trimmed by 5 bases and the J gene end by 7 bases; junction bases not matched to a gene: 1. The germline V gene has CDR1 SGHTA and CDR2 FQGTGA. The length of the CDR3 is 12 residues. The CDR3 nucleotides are TGTGCCAGCAGCCGGGGGGGGAATGAGCAGTTCTTC. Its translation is CASSRGGNEQFF.

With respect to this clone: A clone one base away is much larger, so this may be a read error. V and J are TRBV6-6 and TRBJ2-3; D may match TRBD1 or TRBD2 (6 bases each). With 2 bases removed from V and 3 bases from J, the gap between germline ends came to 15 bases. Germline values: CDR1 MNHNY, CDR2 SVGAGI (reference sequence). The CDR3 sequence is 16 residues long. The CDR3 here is CASSYLGATRTDTQYF. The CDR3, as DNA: TGTGCCAGCAGTTACCTGGGGGCGACTAGAACAGATACGCAGTATTTT.

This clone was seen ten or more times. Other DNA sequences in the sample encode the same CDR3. The CDR3 loop reads CASSKGQNNSPLHF. CDR3 bases: TGTGCCAGTAGTAAGGGACAGAATAATTCACCCCTCCACTTT. V usage is TRBV19 and J usage is TRBJ1-6, with 7 bases fitting TRBD1. V was pared by 4 bases and J by 5 bases, with 2 bases of the junction left unmatched. Germline lookup yields CDR1 LNHDA and CDR2 SQIVND (reference sequence). This CDR3 region has 14 residues.

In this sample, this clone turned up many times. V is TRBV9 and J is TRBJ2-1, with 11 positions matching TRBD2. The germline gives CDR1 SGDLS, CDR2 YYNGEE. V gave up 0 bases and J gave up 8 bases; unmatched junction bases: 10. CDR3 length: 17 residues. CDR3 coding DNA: TGTGCCAGCAGCGTAGACCTAGCGGGGGGCGGTATATATGAGCAGTTCTTC. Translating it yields CASSVDLAGGGIYEQFF.

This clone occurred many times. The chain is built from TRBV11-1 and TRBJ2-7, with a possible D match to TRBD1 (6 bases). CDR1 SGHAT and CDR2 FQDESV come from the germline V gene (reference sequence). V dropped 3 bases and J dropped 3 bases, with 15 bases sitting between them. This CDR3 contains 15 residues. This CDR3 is CASSFDRSRVYEQYF. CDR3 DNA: TGTGCCAGCAGCTTTGACAGGAGCCGGGTCTACGAGCAGTACTTC.

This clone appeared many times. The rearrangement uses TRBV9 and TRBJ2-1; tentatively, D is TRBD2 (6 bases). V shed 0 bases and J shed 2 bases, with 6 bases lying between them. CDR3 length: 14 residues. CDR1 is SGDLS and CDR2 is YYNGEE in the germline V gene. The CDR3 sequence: CASSVGGAYNEQFF. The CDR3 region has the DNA TGTGCCAGCAGCGTAGGGGGGGCCTACAATGAGCAGTTCTTC.